This TCR beta chain was captured by sequencing in a study of spatial heterogeneity in lung cancer. The wider study: As counted in raw reads, each unique TCR and UMI combination appeared more than ten times on average.

This clonotype was seen ten or more times. The study tagged each TCR cDNA molecule with a unique molecular identifier. TCRdb used MiXCR to reprocess the 5' RACE reads, holding one entry per CDR3 protein. This table holds about 38,000 distinct CDR3 sequences, around 5.5% found once. Looked up from germline, CDR1 is MDHEN and CDR2 is SYDVKM. J was trimmed by 0 bases and V by 6 bases; bases with no gene match: 6. There are 16 residues in the CDR3. Time point given: sample taken at primary tumor resection. Whole RNA came from tumor, nontumor lung or frozen PBMC and was sequenced without being sorted. Sequenced here: PBMCs, sampled at surgery. The sequence was obtained from a male donor with early-stage non-small cell lung cancer. J is TRBJ1-4 and V is TRBV28, with TRBD1 identical over 8 bases. This CDR3 reads CASSMTGATTNEKLFF. The CDR3 region has the DNA TGTGCCAGCAGCATGACAGGGGCGACAACTAATGAAAAACTGTTTTTT. Based on the CDR3 plus reference TRBV28 and TRBJ1-4, the full variable domain is DVKVTQSSRYLVKRTGEKVFLECVQDMDHENMFWYRQDPGLGLRLIYFSYDVKMKEKGDIPEGYSVSREKKERFSLILESASTNQTSMYLCASSMTGATTNEKLFFGSGTQLSVL.